The rows below give T cell receptor beta chains drawn from one sample of a study of T cells in Graves' hyperthyroidism and ophthalmopathy. One entry per CDR3 protein, called by TCRdb with MiXCR from the multiplex PCR reads. There are about 290,000 distinct CDR3 sequences in the sample; 13% to 15% occur only once, and roughly 31% lies in the top ten. What was sequenced was blood. The receptors originated from a woman in her fifties or sixties with Graves' hyperthyroidism that later progressed to Graves' ophthalmopathy. Both conserved end residues are part of each CDR3. The D gene is left open where the match is weak. Clone sizes are given selectively: once, few, many, or a class where the clone is expanded.

V,size,D,J,DNA,CDR3
TRBV18,many,TRBD2,TRBJ2-3,TGTGCCAGCTCACCGGCTAGCGGGGGCACAGATACGCAGTATTTT,CASSPASGGTDTQYF
TRBV5-1,many,NA,TRBJ2-5,TGCGCCAGCAGCTTGAGTCGTGAGACCCAGTACTTC,CASSLSRETQYF
TRBV20-1,many,TRBD2,TRBJ2-3,TGCAGTGCTAGAGTCCTAGCGGACACAGATACGCAGTATTTT,CSARVLADTDTQYF
TRBV20-1,few,NA,TRBJ1-4,TGCAGTGCTAGGGAGGGCCTAGGCGGTGAAAAACTGTTTTTT,CSAREGLGGEKLFF
TRBV9,NA,NA,TRBJ2-3,TGTGCCAGCAGCGTAGTGGACGGTTACACAGATACGCAGTATTTT,CASSVVDGYTDTQYF
TRBV10-3,few,TRBD1,TRBJ2-7,TGTGCCATCAGTGGTGGGACAGCTGTCGACGAGCAGTACTTC,CAISGGTAVDEQYF
TRBV5-1,many,TRBD2,TRBJ2-2,TGCGCTAGCAGGCTACTAGCGGATGTCGGGGAGCTGTTTTTT,CASRLLADVGELFF
TRBV29-1,many,TRBD1,TRBJ2-3,TGCAGCGGGACAGGCAGAGATACGCAGTATTTT,CSGTGRDTQYF
TRBV2,NA,TRBD1,TRBJ2-5,TGTGCCAGCAGTGAATTCGGGGTAGAGGGGGCTCAAGAGACCCAGTACTTC,CASSEFGVEGAQETQYF
TRBV18,many,NA,TRBJ2-7,TGTGCCAGCTCACCGCCCCGAAATCCCTACGAGCAGTACTTC,CASSPPRNPYEQYF
TRBV6-5,NA,NA,TRBJ2-3,TGTGCCAGCAGTTACTCCATGCGCACAGATACGCAGTATTTT,CASSYSMRTDTQYF
TRBV6-1,NA,NA,TRBJ1-3,TGTGCCAGCAGCGCTGACTGGAGCTCTGGAAACACCATATATTTT,CASSADWSSGNTIYF
TRBV20-1,NA,TRBD2,TRBJ2-3,TGCAGTGGACTAGCGGACAGCGCAGATACGCAGTATTTT,CSGLADSADTQYF
TRBV28,NA,NA,TRBJ2-7,TGTGCCAGCAGTTACCCCGGGGCAGGGTACGAGCAGTACTTC,CASSYPGAGYEQYF
TRBV30,many,NA,TRBJ1-6,TGTGCCTGGAGCCGCCTTTTTAATTCACCCCTCCACTTT,CAWSRLFNSPLHF
TRBV28,NA,NA,TRBJ1-2,TGTGCCAGCAGTATTCAGACGGATGGCTACACCTTC,CASSIQTDGYTF
TRBV7-9,many,TRBD1,TRBJ2-7,TGTGCCAGCAGCTCTCCCGACAGGGTGGGCCACGAGCAGTACTTC,CASSSPDRVGHEQYF
TRBV7-3,many,TRBD2,TRBJ2-4,TGTGCCAGCAGCTTTTCCCCCCCGGGAGGGACGGCCAAAAACATTCAGTACTTC,CASSFSPPGGTAKNIQYF
TRBV10-3,NA,TRBD1,TRBJ2-1,TGTGCCATCGGTGGGACAGCTCGCTCCTACAATGAGCAGTTCTTC,CAIGGTARSYNEQFF
TRBV5-1,many,NA,TRBJ2-7,TGCGCCAGCAGAAAGAGCTCCTACGAGCAGTACTTC,CASRKSSYEQYF
TRBV7-9,many,TRBD1,TRBJ2-7,TGTGCCAGCAGCCCACAAACAGGGGGCGGCGAGCAGTACTTC,CASSPQTGGGEQYF
TRBV20-1,many,NA,TRBJ1-1,TGCAGTGCTAGAGACCCGAGGGGGGTCTTGAACACTGAAGCTTTCTTT,CSARDPRGVLNTEAFF
TRBV5-1,NA,NA,TRBJ1-3,TGCGCCAGCAGCTTGGACAGGGCTTCGAACACCATATATTTT,CASSLDRASNTIYF
TRBV6-2/TRBV6-3,NA,TRBD1,TRBJ2-5,TGTGCCAGCAGTGAACCGGGACAGCCAGAGGGAGAGACCCAGTACTTC,CASSEPGQPEGETQYF
TRBV10-2,NA,TRBD1,TRBJ2-3,TGCGCCAGCAATTCCCAGGGGGCCAGCACAGATACGCAGTATTTT,CASNSQGASTDTQYF
TRBV7-8,NA,NA,TRBJ2-3,TGTGCCAGCAGACAGGGACTAACGCGGACAGATACGCAGTATTTT,CASRQGLTRTDTQYF
TRBV12-3/TRBV12-4,few,NA,TRBJ2-5,TGTGCCAGCACCCAGAGTTACATACTAGAGACCCAGTACTTC,CASTQSYILETQYF
TRBV9,few,NA,TRBJ1-4,TGTGCCAGCAGCGTAGGGTACAGTAGAGGGACTAATGAAAAACTGTTTTTT,CASSVGYSRGTNEKLFF
TRBV6-1,few,TRBD2,TRBJ2-1,TGTGCCAGCAAGGGACTAGCGGGCTACAATGAGCAGTTCTTC,CASKGLAGYNEQFF
TRBV6-1,NA,TRBD1,TRBJ1-5,TGTGTCAGCAGCCCGCGGGGACAGGGTAGCAATCAGCCCCAGCATTTT,CVSSPRGQGSNQPQHF
TRBV4-1,many,NA,TRBJ2-2,TGCGCCAGCAGACTGCGAAGTCTTGGCACCGGGGAGCTGTTTTTT,CASRLRSLGTGELFF
TRBV6-1,NA,NA,TRBJ1-4,TGTGCCAGCAGTGAGCAGACCATAAGACAAGAAAAACTGTTTTTT,CASSEQTIRQEKLFF
TRBV24-1,NA,NA,TRBJ2-2,TGTGCCACGAGTTCTAGGGGGAACACCGGGGAGCTGTTTTTT,CATSSRGNTGELFF
TRBV28,many,TRBD1,TRBJ1-1,TGTGCCAGCAGTTGGGACAGAGAGGACACTGAAGCTTTCTTT,CASSWDREDTEAFF
TRBV6-1,many,NA,TRBJ1-5,TGTGCCAGCAGTGTGGTCCTAAGCAATCAGCCCCAGCATTTT,CASSVVLSNQPQHF
TRBV30,many,TRBD2,TRBJ2-7,TGTGCCTGGAGCCCGGGGGGGGGAGAGCAGTACTTC,CAWSPGGGEQYF
TRBV2,many,NA,TRBJ2-1,TGTGCCAGCAGTGAAAGGTGGAGCGACCCCCTTAGTAATGAGCAGTTCTTC,CASSERWSDPLSNEQFF
TRBV6-5,many,NA,TRBJ2-2,TGTGCCAGCAGTTACCCTACAGGGAACACCGGGGAGCTGTTTTTT,CASSYPTGNTGELFF
TRBV30,many,NA,TRBJ1-1,TGTGCCTGGAGTGTATTGGGGATAATGAACACTGAAGCTTTCTTT,CAWSVLGIMNTEAFF
TRBV20-1,many,NA,TRBJ2-5,TGCAGTGCTAGAATAGTTGGCAGAGAGACCCAGTACTTC,CSARIVGRETQYF
TRBV5-1,many,TRBD2,TRBJ2-7,TGCGCCAGCAGTTTGGGCGCGGGACTAAACTACGAGCAGTACTTC,CASSLGAGLNYEQYF
TRBV28,many,NA,TRBJ1-1,TGTGCCAGCACCACTAACACTGAAGCTTTCTTT,CASTTNTEAFF
TRBV11-3,few,TRBD1,TRBJ1-1,TGTGCCAGCAGCTTAGCAGGGGGGGCTGAAGCTTTCTTT,CASSLAGGAEAFF
TRBV11-2,many,NA,TRBJ1-1,TGTGCCAGCAGCTTATTCCAGGGTATGAGAGCTTTCTTT,CASSLFQGMRAFF
TRBV6-1,many,NA,TRBJ2-1,TGTGCCAGCAGTGAAGCCTGGAGAACGGGTGCCTACAATGAGCAGTTCTTC,CASSEAWRTGAYNEQFF
TRBV20-1,many,NA,TRBJ2-5,TGCAGTGCCACGACCCCGACAAACCAAGAGACCCAGTACTTC,CSATTPTNQETQYF
TRBV28,many,TRBD1,TRBJ2-7,TGTGCCAGCAGTTTTTGGACAGGGAGCTACGAGCAGTACTTC,CASSFWTGSYEQYF
TRBV20-1,few,TRBD2,TRBJ2-7,TGCAGTGCCTTACCTAGCGGAGCCTCCTACGAGCAGTACTTC,CSALPSGASYEQYF
TRBV28,many,NA,TRBJ2-5,TGTGCCAGCAGTTTATTAGGGAGACAGCTACAAGAGACCCAGTACTTC,CASSLLGRQLQETQYF
TRBV11-2,many,NA,TRBJ1-4,TGTGCCAGCAGCCCCTTCTTAAGGGAAAAACTGTTTTTT,CASSPFLREKLFF
TRBV4-1,NA,NA,TRBJ1-1,TGCGCCAGCAGCCAATCGGGAGGGACTGAAGCTTTCTTT,CASSQSGGTEAFF
TRBV24-1,many,TRBD1,TRBJ2-5,TGTGCCACCAGTGACGGGACAGCCGGCGGAGAGACCCAGTACTTC,CATSDGTAGGETQYF
TRBV18,NA,TRBD1,TRBJ1-3,TGTGCCAGCTCACCCGTGGGACAGGTAGCCTCTGGAAACACCATATATTTT,CASSPVGQVASGNTIYF
TRBV18,many,NA,TRBJ2-5,TGTGCCAGCTCACCGGGCGGGTCGAGCAAGAGGGAGACCCAGTACTTC,CASSPGGSSKRETQYF
TRBV18,many,NA,TRBJ2-7,TGTGCCAGCTCACCACCGGCCAGGCTCAACGAGCAGTACTTC,CASSPPARLNEQYF
TRBV5-4,many,NA,TRBJ2-2,TGTGCCAGCAGCTTGGAGGGCAGGGTGAACACCGGGGAGCTGTTTTTT,CASSLEGRVNTGELFF
TRBV20-1,NA,TRBD2,TRBJ2-2,TGCAGTGCTAGAGATAGTTTAGCGGGAGGGCGCACCGGGGAGCTGTTTTTT,CSARDSLAGGRTGELFF
TRBV2,many,TRBD1,TRBJ1-1,TGTGCCAGCAGGGGTGGACAGGTGAACACTGAAGCTTTCTTT,CASRGGQVNTEAFF
TRBV14,many,TRBD1,TRBJ2-7,TGTGCCAGCAGCCGGACAGGGGCTTTCTACGAGCAGTACTTC,CASSRTGAFYEQYF
TRBV7-9,NA,NA,TRBJ1-3,TGTGCCAGCAGCTCCAGGGTCCGTGGAAACACCATATATTTT,CASSSRVRGNTIYF